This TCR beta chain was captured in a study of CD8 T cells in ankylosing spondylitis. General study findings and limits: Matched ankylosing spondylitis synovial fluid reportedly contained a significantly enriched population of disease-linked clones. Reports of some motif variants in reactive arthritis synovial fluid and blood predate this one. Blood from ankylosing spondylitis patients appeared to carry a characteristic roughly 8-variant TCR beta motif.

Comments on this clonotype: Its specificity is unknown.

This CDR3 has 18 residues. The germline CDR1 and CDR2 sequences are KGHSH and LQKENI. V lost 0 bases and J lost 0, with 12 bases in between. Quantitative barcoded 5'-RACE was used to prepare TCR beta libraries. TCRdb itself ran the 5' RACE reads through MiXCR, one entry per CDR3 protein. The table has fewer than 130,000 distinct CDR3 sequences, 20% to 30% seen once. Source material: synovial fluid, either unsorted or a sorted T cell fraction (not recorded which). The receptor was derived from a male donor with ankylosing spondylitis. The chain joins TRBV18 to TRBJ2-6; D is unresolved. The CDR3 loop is CASSPPRTSVSGANVLTF. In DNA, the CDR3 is TGTGCCAGCTCACCACCGCGGACCTCGGTCTCTGGGGCCAACGTCCTGACTTTC. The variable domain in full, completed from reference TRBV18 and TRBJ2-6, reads NAGVMQNPRHLVRRRGQEARLRCSPMKGHSHVYWYRQLPEEGLKFMVYLQKENIIDESGMPKERFSAEFPKEGPSILRIQQVVRGDSAAYFCASSPPRTSVSGANVLTFGAGSRLTVL.